This paragraph reports one T cell receptor beta chain. The specificity of this receptor is unknown. Given the absence of the conserved phenylalanine or tryptophan at the CDR3 end, a read error is likely. It is unclear where the CDR3 begins or ends on the DNA, so no DNA is shown, and the CDR3 is as TCRdb lists it. The data originate from a study of tumor-infiltrating lymphocytes in primary liver carcinoma (dated by TCRdb to about 2017). With respect to the entire study: Of the five patients, three men and two women aged 30 to 69 years, four had hepatocellular carcinoma and one had combined HCC and intrahepatic cholangiocarcinoma. The five patients had tumors staged T1-T3 N0M0, with maximum diameters ranging from 4.2 to 10 cm. To link TCRbeta repertoire diversity to the local molecular phenotype, the 20 to 25 tumor region samples were profiled with Agilent mRNA microarrays. Each sample produced about 3.5 to 8 million productive TCRbeta reads, and read depth showed no significant difference between tissue types. Repertoires from technical replicates were highly reproducible, with mean shared-clone rates about 0.86 and correlation coefficients above 0.95. TCRbeta repertoire sequencing covered 35 specimens from 5 patients: 25 tumor regions, 5 adjacent noncancerous liver tissues and 5 peripheral blood samples. Across five regions of each liver tumor, along with adjacent normal tissue and blood, the study brought together TCRbeta repertoire sequencing, expression microarrays and whole-exome sequencing.

A constant-region primer and ProtoScript II reverse transcriptase were used to reverse-transcribe TCRbeta-specific cDNA from around 540 ng total RNA. TCRbeta libraries were built with three nested multiplex PCR rounds, a slightly modified ARM-PCR procedure. Sample barcodes and Illumina adapters were added in a final 25-cycle PCR using Deep VentR polymerase. Amplicons of 200-500 bp were gel-purified with a QIAquick gel extraction kit before sequencing. An Illumina HiSeq 2500 was used to sequence the TCRbeta amplicons, generating 250-bp paired-end reads. Turning to the authors' computational methods: Reads were quality-trimmed with Trimmomatic v0.33, and paired reads were merged with FLASH v1.2.11 to recover full CDR3 sequences. V, D and J germline segments were assigned to the rearranged TCRbeta sequences using MiGEC v1.2.1b. Clonotype statistics and Shannon-Wiener diversity indices were calculated with VDJtools v1.0.0. Except for diversity analysis, only the 250 most abundant clonotypes of each sample were used in subsequent analyses to reduce sampling bias. In TCRdb, the public reads were trimmed at Q25 with fastp and aligned with MiXCR, with productive beta chains retained. Rows are unified per CDR3 protein, each entry keeping the most common DNA and genes. For this entry, the V and J calls and clone size follow TCRdb and not the study's own pipeline. For this sample there are over 40,000 distinct CDR3 sequences; about 77% appear just once. The top ten hold around 22% of the sample.

Overall study results and their limits: Because the samples were bulk and unsorted, CD4+ and CD8+ T cell repertoires could not be compared. The top 250 clones accounted for a significantly greater share of the repertoire in tumors than in blood (p = 0.039). With just a handful of patients in the study, the authors point out that the findings should be validated in a larger study. Consistent with antigen-driven expansion, pairs of tumor regions showed higher repertoire overlap (mean about 36%) than either tumor-adjacent pairs (about 17%) or tumor-blood pairs (approximately 15%). Just about 7.5-24% of top clones turned up in all five regions of a tumor, which suggests spatial heterogeneity among tumor-infiltrating T cells. Only the TCR beta chain was sequenced, so true repertoire diversity is likely underestimated because unpaired alpha chains were not captured.

Without any cell sorting, total RNA and DNA were co-extracted from around 18-30 mg of bulk tissue using the AllPrep DNA/RNA mini kit. Surgical resection was performed in China between late 2015 and early 2016 on four to six patients with histopathologically diagnosed primary liver carcinoma. Patients had chronic HBV infection and were treatment-naive at sampling. Each tumor was sampled at five spatially separated regions: the superior, inferior, left-lateral and right-lateral poles and the tumor centre. According to histology, viable tumor cells made up more than 75% of every tumor sample. Fresh tumor and adjacent tissue pieces were bisected, with one half stored in RNAlater at -80 degrees C and the other half sent for histology. The clonotype comes from a man in his forties or fifties with primary liver carcinoma and hepatitis B virus infection. What was sequenced was liver tumor tissue from sampling region 5. Explained via the paper, the cell subset or site label denotes: tumor region T5, tumor centre.

The CDR3 here reads CSAGWGNHEHYI. This sequence uses TRBV29-1 and TRBJ2-7. In the germline V gene, CDR1 corresponds to SQVTM and CDR2 to ANQGSEA. A total of 12 residues make up the CDR3, ends included.